Shown below are 17 T cell receptor beta chains from a single sample sequenced in a study of blood T cell repertoires in COVID-19. Sequenced by immunoSEQ multiplex PCR; TCRdb stores in-frame clones only, minus some. Here the sample spans 200,000 to 250,000 clones, roughly 80% being singletons. Sequenced input: peripheral blood. Receptor source: a woman older than 75 with acute or convalescent COVID-19.

V is TRBV27 and J is TRBJ1-1; 7 nucleotides match TRBD1. The CDR3 is 15 residues long. The V gene end was trimmed by 4 bases and the J gene end by 5 bases; junction bases not matched to a gene: 10. Germline loops: CDR1 MNHEY, CDR2 SMNVEV (reference sequence). The CDR3 protein is CASSSPMRGPTEAFF. The CDR3 region has the DNA TGTGCCAGCAGTTCCCCCATGAGGGGGCCAACTGAAGCTTTCTTT.

This clone was counted once. CDR3 residues: CASSQDRRQAAFF. CDR3 coding DNA: TGCGCCAGCAGCCAAGATCGGCGACAAGCAGCTTTCTTT. V usage is TRBV4-3 and J usage is TRBJ1-1; no firm D call. The CDR3 has 13 amino acids. Trimming left V 0 bases short and J 10 bases short, with 12 bases between. Per the germline V gene, CDR1 is LGHNA and CDR2 is YSLEER.

The chain is built from TRBV5-1 and TRBJ1-1; perhaps TRBD1 as D (5 bases). CDR3 length: 14 amino acids. In germline, CDR1 is SGHRS, CDR2 YFSETQ. V was clipped by 1 base and J by 0 bases, with 7 bases between them. The CDR3 reads CASSLTGLNTEAFF. The DNA of the CDR3 is TGCGCCAGCAGCTTGACAGGTCTGAACACTGAAGCTTTCTTT.

The chain uses TRBV6-6 and TRBJ2-7, with 11 bases matching TRBD2. J lost 3 bases, V lost 5 bases, and 0 bases had no gene match. CDR3 length: 13 residues. Germline CDR1 is MNHNY and CDR2 is SVGAGI (reference sequence). The CDR3 sequence is CASSGLAGYEQYF. CDR3 sequence (DNA): TGTGCCAGCAGTGGACTAGCGGGCTACGAGCAGTACTTC.

The count of this clone is one. CDR3 coding DNA: TGTGCCTGGGGCCCCGATAATTCACCCCTCCACTTT. Its translation is CAWGPDNSPLHF. The V and J genes are TRBV30 and TRBJ1-6; D call uncertain. V lost 5 bases and J 5 bases, leaving 7 bases between the germline ends. CDR1 and CDR2 (germline): GTSNPN, SVGIG (reference sequence). The CDR3 totals 12 residues.

This chain links TRBV3-1 (or the pseudogene TRBV3-2) with TRBJ2-3, with D possibly being TRBD2 (5 bases). The CDR3 length is 14 residues. The V gene's germline CDR1 is LGHDT and CDR2 YNNKEL (reference sequence). Trimming removed 3 bases from V and 0 bases from J, with 7 bases in between. The CDR3 DNA follows: TGTGCCAGCAGCCACGGGGTCAGCACAGATACGCAGTATTTT. Translated, it gives CASSHGVSTDTQYF.

This sequence joins TRBV11-2 and TRBJ2-1, with 8 positions matching TRBD1. V trimming: 6 bases; J trimming: 9 bases; junction bases outside the gene matches: 13. The CDR3 runs to 15 residues. Germline V gene sequence: CDR1 SGHAT, CDR2 FQNNGV. Written as DNA, the CDR3 is TGTGCCAGCAGGCTTATCGGACAGGGCGGATCTGAGCAGTTCTTC. It translates to CASRLIGQGGSEQFF.

The chain couples TRBV3-1 (or the pseudogene TRBV3-2) to TRBJ1-2; tentatively, D is TRBD1 (5 bases). Germline CDR1 is LGHDT and CDR2 is YNNKEL (reference sequence). V gave up 0 bases and J gave up 7 bases, with 12 bases separating them. The CDR3 sequence is 14 residues long. The CDR3 DNA is TGTGCCAGCAGCCAAGAAGCATCAGGGTCTGGCTACACCTTC. Its translation is CASSQEASGSGYTF.

With respect to this clone: This CDR3 is also generated by other DNA sequences in the sample. The V and J genes are TRBV19 and TRBJ1-4, with 9 bases matching TRBD1. This CDR3 contains 14 residues. Looked up from germline, CDR1 is LNHDA and CDR2 is SQIVND (reference sequence). Unmatched junction bases numbered 1, after V lost 2 bases and J lost 6 bases. The CDR3 here is CASSITGGDEKLFF. The DNA for the CDR3 is TGTGCCAGTAGTATAACAGGGGGCGATGAAAAACTGTTTTTT.

The table lists this clone with a count of one. The rearrangement links TRBV28 to TRBJ2-5; no definite D call. V lost 5 bases, J lost 5 bases, and 9 bases lay in between. Germline CDR1 and CDR2: MDHEN and SYDVKM. The CDR3 has 12 residues. The CDR3 nucleotides are TGTGCCAGCAGTGGTCTAGTCGAGACCCAGTACTTC. This sequence encodes CASSGLVETQYF. The full variable domain, rest sourced from reference TRBV28 and TRBJ2-5, is DVKVTQSSRYLVKRTGEKVFLECVQDMDHENMFWYRQDPGLGLRLIYFSYDVKMKEKGDIPEGYSVSREKKERFSLILESASTNQTSMYLCASSGLVETQYFGPGTRLLVL.

This clone has only a few counts. The J gene is TRBJ1-2, the V gene TRBV29-1; D is unclear. V was cut by 4 bases and J by 4 bases, with 16 bases left in between. CDR1 is SQVTM, CDR2 ANQGSEA, per germline. This CDR3 has 14 amino acids. The CDR3 loop is CSVGLPTGVYGYTF. CDR3 nucleotide sequence: TGCAGCGTTGGCCTCCCAACGGGAGTCTATGGCTACACCTTC.

This chain links TRBV7-9 with TRBJ2-4, with 9 bases aligning to TRBD2. V lost 3 bases and J lost 1; bases outside the gene matches: 13. This CDR3 comprises 19 residues. CDR1 and CDR2 from the germline V gene are SEHNR and FQNEAQ (reference sequence). DNA of the CDR3: TGTGCCAGCAGCTTCTGGCTAGCGGGACCTCAATTGGCCAAAAACATTCAGTACTTC. Translation gives CASSFWLAGPQLAKNIQYF. The variable domain in full, completed from reference TRBV7-9 and TRBJ2-4, reads DTGVSQNPRHKITKRGQNVTFRCDPISEHNRLYWYRQTLGQGPEFLTYFQNEAQLEKSRLLSDRFSAERPKGSFSTLEIQRTEQGDSAMYLCASSFWLAGPQLAKNIQYFGAGTRLSVL.

The rearrangement links TRBV19 to TRBJ1-1, with 9 bases that match TRBD1. Germline values: CDR1 LNHDA, CDR2 SQIVND (reference sequence). CDR3 length equals 14 residues. J gave up 5 bases and V 4 bases, and 5 bases lay outside the gene matches. CDR3 coding DNA: TGTGCCAGTAGTAGGGACAGGGTATGGACTGAAGCTTTCTTT. This sequence encodes CASSRDRVWTEAFF.

This clone has just a few counts. This sequence joins TRBV5-1 and TRBJ2-6; D perhaps matches TRBD2 (6 bases). The CDR3 consists of 15 residues. The V end lost 2 bases, the J end lost 3 bases, and 9 bases lay between the germline ends. Germline assignment: CDR1 SGHRS and CDR2 YFSETQ. This CDR3 reads CASSLTAGGANVLTF. The CDR3 DNA reads as TGCGCCAGCAGCTTAACAGCGGGTGGGGCCAACGTCCTGACTTTC.

This chain joins TRBV28 and TRBJ2-7; the D gene is possibly TRBD1 (6 bases). V was clipped by 5 bases and J by 3 bases, with 8 bases between them. Germline-derived CDR1 and CDR2 are MDHEN and SYDVKM. This CDR3 contains 12 residues. The CDR3 here is CASSRTVYEQYF. The CDR3 DNA sequence: TGTGCCAGCAGTCGGACAGTCTACGAGCAGTACTTC.

The chain combines TRBV7-9 with TRBJ2-1, with TRBD1 identical over 9 bases. Per the germline V gene, CDR1 is SEHNR and CDR2 is FQNEAQ (reference sequence). J was trimmed by 2 bases and V by 5 bases; bases with no gene match: 7. There are 16 residues in the CDR3. The CDR3 region has the DNA TGTGCCAGCAGCCCCTGGGGGACAGGGACCTACAATGAGCAGTTCTTC. Its translation is CASSPWGTGTYNEQFF.

The V and J genes are TRBV3-1 (or the pseudogene TRBV3-2) and TRBJ2-7; perhaps TRBD2 as D (6 bases). From germline, CDR1 is LGHDT and CDR2 YNNKEL (reference sequence). There are 15 residues in the CDR3. Between the trimmed V and J ends, which lost 1 base and 2 bases, there was a span of 12 bases. The CDR3: CASSQVSGSPYEQYF. The DNA of the CDR3 is TGTGCCAGCAGCCAAGTCAGCGGGTCTCCCTACGAGCAGTACTTC.